The 2 T cell receptor beta chains below come from one sample, sequenced in a study of blood T cells in healthy people across ages. Together with a sample-barcoded 5' primer, a J-beta primer mix was included in a second PCR lasting roughly 6 to 12 cycles. TCRdb processed the 5' RACE reads anew with MiXCR; each CDR3 protein has one entry. The sample carries 780,000 or so distinct CDR3 sequences, 20% to 25% recorded once. This sample also belongs to another study, concerning T cells of mothers and their children.

Specimen: blood. Receptors were obtained from a boy aged 5-17 years in good health.

V gene TRBV19 combines with J gene TRBJ1-4; D gene unclear. Trimming stripped 6 bases from V and 4 bases from J, with 15 bases between. Looked up from germline, CDR1 is LNHDA and CDR2 is SQIVND (reference sequence). The CDR3 totals 15 residues. The CDR3 sequence: CASSHWSVGNEKLFF. The DNA for the CDR3 is TGTGCCAGTAGCCACTGGTCGGTCGGTAATGAAAAACTGTTTTTT.

This clonotype was detected only a few times. The chain couples TRBV20-1 to TRBJ2-5, with 9 bases identical to TRBD1. CDR1 and CDR2 (germline): DFQATT, SNEGSKA (reference sequence). Unmatched junction bases numbered 10, after V lost 3 bases and J lost 5 bases. This CDR3 is built from 15 residues. DNA for the CDR3: TGCAGTGCTAGGGCCGACAGGGGGAGACGGGAGACCCAGTACTTC. Amino acid sequence: CSARADRGRRETQYF.